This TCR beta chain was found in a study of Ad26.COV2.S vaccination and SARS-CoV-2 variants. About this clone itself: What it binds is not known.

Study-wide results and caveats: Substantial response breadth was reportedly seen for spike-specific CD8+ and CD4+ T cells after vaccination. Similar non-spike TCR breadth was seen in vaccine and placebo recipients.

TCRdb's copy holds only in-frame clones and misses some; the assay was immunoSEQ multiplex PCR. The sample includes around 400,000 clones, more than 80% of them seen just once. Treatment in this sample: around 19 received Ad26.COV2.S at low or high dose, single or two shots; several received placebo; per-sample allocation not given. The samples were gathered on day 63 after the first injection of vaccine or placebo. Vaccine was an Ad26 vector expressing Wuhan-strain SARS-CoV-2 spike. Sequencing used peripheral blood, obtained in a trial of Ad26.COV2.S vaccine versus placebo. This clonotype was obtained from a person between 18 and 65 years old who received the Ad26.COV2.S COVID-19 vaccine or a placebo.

CDR3 sequence: CASSLDVAGVHPFF. For the CDR3, the DNA is TGTGCCAGCAGCTTAGACGTAGCGGGAGTTCATCCGTTCTTC. The V gene is TRBV7-2, the J gene TRBJ2-1; 9 nucleotides align to TRBD2. CDR1 is SGHTA and CDR2 is FQGNSA in the germline V gene. The CDR3 runs to 14 residues. Trimming removed 1 base from V and 15 bases from J; junction bases left unmatched: 10.